This T cell receptor (beta chain) was sequenced in a study of vaccination effects on CD4 cells after COVID-19. The repertoire was sequenced with immunoSEQ multiplex PCR; TCRdb's copy has only in-frame clones and lacks some. Here the sample spans some 28,000 clones, roughly two thirds being singletons. Turning to this clone: Its target is unknown.

Germline CDR1 and CDR2: MNHEY and SVGAGI. V shed 5 bases and J 5 bases; nucleotides not matched to a gene: 1. The CDR3 runs 13 residues. Between days 9 and 11 of culture, CD4+ T cells were separated out. The sequence came from a human donor who received a COVID-19 vaccine. The sample was CD4+ T cells from PBMCs cultured without peptide, taken before COVID-19 vaccination. J is TRBJ2-4 and V is TRBV6-5; 9 positions agree with TRBD1. The chain's CDR3 is CASSRDRENIQYF. The CDR3 nucleotides are TGTGCCAGCAGTCGGGACAGGGAAAACATTCAGTACTTC.